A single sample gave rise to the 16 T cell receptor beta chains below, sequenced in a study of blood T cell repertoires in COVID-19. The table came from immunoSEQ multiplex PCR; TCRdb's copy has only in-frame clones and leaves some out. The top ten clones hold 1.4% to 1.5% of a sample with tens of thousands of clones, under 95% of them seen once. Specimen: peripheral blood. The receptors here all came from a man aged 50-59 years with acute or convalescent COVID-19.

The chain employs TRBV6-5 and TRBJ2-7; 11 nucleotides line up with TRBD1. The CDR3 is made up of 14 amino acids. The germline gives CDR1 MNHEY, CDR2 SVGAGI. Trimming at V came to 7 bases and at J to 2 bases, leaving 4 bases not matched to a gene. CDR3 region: CASKPGQGAYEQYF. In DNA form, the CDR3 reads TGTGCCAGCAAACCGGGACAGGGGGCCTACGAGCAGTACTTC.

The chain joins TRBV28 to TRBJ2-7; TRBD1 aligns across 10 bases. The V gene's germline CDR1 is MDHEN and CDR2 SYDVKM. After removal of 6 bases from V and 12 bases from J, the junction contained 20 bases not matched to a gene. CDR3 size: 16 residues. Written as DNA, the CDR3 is TGTGCCAGCAGCTCCCCCGGGACAGGGGTGCGGGTTGGGTGGTACTTC. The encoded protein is CASSSPGTGVRVGWYF. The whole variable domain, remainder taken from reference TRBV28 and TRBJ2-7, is DVKVTQSSRYLVKRTGEKVFLECVQDMDHENMFWYRQDPGLGLRLIYFSYDVKMKEKGDIPEGYSVSREKKERFSLILESASTNQTSMYLCASSSPGTGVRVGWYFGPGTRLTVT.

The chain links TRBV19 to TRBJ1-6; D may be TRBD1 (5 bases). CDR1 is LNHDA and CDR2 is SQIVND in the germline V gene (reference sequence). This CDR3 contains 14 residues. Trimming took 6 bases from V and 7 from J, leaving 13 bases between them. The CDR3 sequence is CASSLPGHNSPLHF. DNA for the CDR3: TGTGCCAGTAGCCTTCCTGGACACAATTCACCCCTCCACTTT.

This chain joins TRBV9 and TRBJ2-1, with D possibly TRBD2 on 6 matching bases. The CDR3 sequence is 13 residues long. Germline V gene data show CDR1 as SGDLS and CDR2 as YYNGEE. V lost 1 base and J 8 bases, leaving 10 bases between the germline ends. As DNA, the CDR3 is TGTGCCAGCAGCGTAACTAGCCTCCATGAGCAGTTCTTC. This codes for CASSVTSLHEQFF.

The CDR3 spells CASSQASSYEQYF. The CDR3 DNA reads TGTGCCAGCAGCCAAGCGAGCTCCTACGAGCAGTACTTC. V is TRBV3-1 (or the pseudogene TRBV3-2) and J is TRBJ2-7; D is undetermined. The germline V gene encodes CDR1 LGHDT and CDR2 YNNKEL (reference sequence). V lost 1 base and J 0 bases, leaving 4 bases between the germline ends. This CDR3 contains 13 residues.

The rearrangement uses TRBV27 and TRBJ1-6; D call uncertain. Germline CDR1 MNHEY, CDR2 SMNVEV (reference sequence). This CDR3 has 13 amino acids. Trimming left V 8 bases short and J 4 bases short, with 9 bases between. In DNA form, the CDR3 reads TGTGCCAGCGCCGGCAGGTATAATTCACCCCTCCACTTT. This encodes CASAGRYNSPLHF.

DNA of the CDR3: TGTGCCAGCAGCTTATCTACTTATGGCTACACCTTC. It yields the protein CASSLSTYGYTF. V is TRBV7-8 and J is TRBJ1-2; D gene uncertain. Germline CDR1 reads SGHVS; CDR2 reads FQNEAQ. Deletions cut 2 bases from V and 5 bases from J, with 6 bases between. This CDR3 spans 12 amino acids.

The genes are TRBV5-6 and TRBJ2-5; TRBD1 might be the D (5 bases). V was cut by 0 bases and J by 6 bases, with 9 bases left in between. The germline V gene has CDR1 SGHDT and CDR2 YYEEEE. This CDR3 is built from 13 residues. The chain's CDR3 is CASSLGTKQTQYF. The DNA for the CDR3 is TGTGCCAGCAGCTTGGGGACAAAGCAGACCCAGTACTTC. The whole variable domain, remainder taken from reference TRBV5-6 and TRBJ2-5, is DAGVTQSPTHLIKTRGQQVTLRCSPKSGHDTVSWYQQALGQGPQFIFQYYEEEERQRGNFPDRFSGHQFPNYSSELNVNALLLGDSALYLCASSLGTKQTQYFGPGTRLLVL.

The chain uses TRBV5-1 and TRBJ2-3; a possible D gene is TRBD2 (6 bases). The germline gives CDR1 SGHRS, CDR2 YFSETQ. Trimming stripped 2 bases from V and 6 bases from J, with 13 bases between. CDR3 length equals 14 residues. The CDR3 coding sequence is TGCGCCAGCAGCTTTCGGGGGATGGTGGATACGCAGTATTTT. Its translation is CASSFRGMVDTQYF.

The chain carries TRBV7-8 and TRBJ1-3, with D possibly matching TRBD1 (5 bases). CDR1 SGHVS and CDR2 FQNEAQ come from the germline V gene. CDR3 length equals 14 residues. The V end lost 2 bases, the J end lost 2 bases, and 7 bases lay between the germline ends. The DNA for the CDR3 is TGTGCCAGCAGCTTACCGGGGGCTGGAAACACCATATATTTT. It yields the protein CASSLPGAGNTIYF. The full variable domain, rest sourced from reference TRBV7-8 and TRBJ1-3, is GAGVSQSPRYKVAKRGQDVALRCDPISGHVSLFWYQQALGQGPEFLTYFQNEAQLDKSGLPSDRFFAERPEGSVSTLKIQRTQQEDSAVYLCASSLPGAGNTIYFGEGSWLTVV.

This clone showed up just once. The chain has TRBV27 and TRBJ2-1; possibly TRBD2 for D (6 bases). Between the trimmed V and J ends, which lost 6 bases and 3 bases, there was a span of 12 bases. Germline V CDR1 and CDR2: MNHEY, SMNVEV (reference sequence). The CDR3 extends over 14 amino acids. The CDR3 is CASRKEAGYNEQFF. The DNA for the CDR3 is TGTGCCAGCAGAAAAGAAGCGGGCTACAATGAGCAGTTCTTC.

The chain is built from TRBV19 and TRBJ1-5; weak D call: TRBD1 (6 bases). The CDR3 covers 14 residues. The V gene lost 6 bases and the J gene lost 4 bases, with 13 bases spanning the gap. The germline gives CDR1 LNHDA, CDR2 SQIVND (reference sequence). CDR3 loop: CASRGQGWNQPQHF. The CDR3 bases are TGTGCCAGTAGGGGGCAGGGGTGGAATCAGCCCCAGCATTTT.

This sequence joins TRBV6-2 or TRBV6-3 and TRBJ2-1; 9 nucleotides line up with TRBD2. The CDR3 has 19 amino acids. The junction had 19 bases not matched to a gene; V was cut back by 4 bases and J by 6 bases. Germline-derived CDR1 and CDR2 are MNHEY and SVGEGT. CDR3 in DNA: TGTGCCAGCAGTTCCCCCCCCGGGGGCGGGGGGGCTTTTGTCAATGAGCAGTTCTTC. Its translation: CASSSPPGGGGAFVNEQFF.

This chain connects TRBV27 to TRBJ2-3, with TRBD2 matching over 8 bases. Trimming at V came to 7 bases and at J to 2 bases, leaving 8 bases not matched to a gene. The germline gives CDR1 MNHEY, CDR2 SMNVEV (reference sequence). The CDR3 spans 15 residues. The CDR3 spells CASMFRRGATDTQYF. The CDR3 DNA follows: TGTGCCAGCATGTTCAGGCGGGGGGCCACAGATACGCAGTATTTT.

CDR3 bases: TGCGCCAGCAGCAAAGGACAGGGCTCTAACTACAATGAGCAGTTCTTC. It encodes CASSKGQGSNYNEQFF. This rearrangement joins TRBV5-1 to TRBJ2-1; TRBD1 aligns across 8 bases. The CDR3 has 16 residues. The V and J ends lost 4 bases and 3 bases, in that order; junction bases with no gene match: 9. Germline CDR1 is SGHRS and CDR2 is YFSETQ.

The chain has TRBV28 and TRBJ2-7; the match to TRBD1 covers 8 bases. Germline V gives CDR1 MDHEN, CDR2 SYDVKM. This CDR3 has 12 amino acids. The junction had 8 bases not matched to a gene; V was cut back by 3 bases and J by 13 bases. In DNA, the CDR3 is TGTGCCAGCAGTTTGTCCGGACAGGGTACCTACTTC. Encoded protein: CASSLSGQGTYF. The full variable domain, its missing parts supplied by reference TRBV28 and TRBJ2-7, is DVKVTQSSRYLVKRTGEKVFLECVQDMDHENMFWYRQDPGLGLRLIYFSYDVKMKEKGDIPEGYSVSREKKERFSLILESASTNQTSMYLCASSLSGQGTYFGPGTRLTVT.